This T cell receptor beta chain was identified during a study of CD8+ T cells in alopecia areata. Study-wide context: People stayed on tofacitinib for 6 to 18 months, then stopped the drug for 6 months.

As concerns this clone: The antigen is not known.

Obtained from alopecia areata patients were lesional scalp punch biopsies along with peripheral blood. General study findings and limits: Lesional scalp, notably in alopecia totalis/universalis, had clonality above that of normal scalp.

It was cDNA, reverse transcribed from extracted RNA, that served as the sequencing template. This table comes from immunoSEQ multiplex PCR, and its TCRdb copy is limited to in-frame clones, with some not included. The sample includes 200,000 to 250,000 clones, roughly two thirds of them seen just once. This CDR3 is built from 16 residues. V lost 1 base and J lost 10; bases outside the gene matches: 13. Germline loops: CDR1 SGHTA, CDR2 FQGNSA. The chain uses TRBV7-2 and TRBJ2-1; 7 bases map to TRBD2. The source of this sequence is a human donor with alopecia areata. The starting material was CD4+ T cells sorted from blood, obtained at week 0. This CDR3 is CASSLETSPLNSEQFF. The CDR3, as DNA: TGTGCCAGCAGCTTAGAGACTAGCCCCCTGAATAGCGAGCAGTTCTTC.